The next 13 T cell receptor beta chains were all read from a single sample in a study of CD8+CD57+ T cells in acquired aplastic anemia. TCR beta VDJ and CDR3 were profiled, and genomic DNA was the template. TCRdb re-called the reads with MiXCR, one entry per CDR3 protein. The sample includes roughly 86,000 distinct CDR3 sequences, under 50% of them seen just once. The sequencing sample was made of sorted CD4+, CD8+, or CD8+CD57+ T cells (not recorded which) from PBMCs. These receptors were taken from a human donor in good health, serving as a control.

On this clonotype: One end of the junction fails to match germline, which may point to a read error. This rearrangement joins TRBV12-3 or TRBV12-4 to TRBJ1-2; D is possibly TRBD1 (5 bases). The CDR3 sequence is 12 residues long. The CDR3 sequence is CATSDSDRSYTF. In DNA, the CDR3 is TGTGCCACCAGTGATTCCGACAGAAGCTACACCTTC.

The chain joins TRBV4-2 to TRBJ2-1; the match to TRBD2 covers 7 bases. The CDR3 length is 16 residues. The junction had 10 bases not matched to a gene; V was cut back by 0 bases and J by 8 bases. Germline V CDR1 and CDR2: LGHNA, YNFKEQ. The CDR3 loop reads CASSQEAGSGPDEQFF. The CDR3 nucleotides are TGTGCCAGCAGCCAAGAGGCCGGTAGCGGGCCGGATGAGCAGTTCTTC.

Here the CDR3 reads CAWSRQENDEQFF. DNA for the CDR3: TGTGCCTGGTCCCGGCAGGAGAATGATGAGCAGTTCTTC. The chain has TRBV30 and TRBJ2-1; D unresolved. The CDR3 runs to 13 residues. Trimming removed 5 bases at V and 8 bases at J, with 16 bases between. Germline V gene data show CDR1 as GTSNPN and CDR2 as SVGIG (reference sequence).

This clonotype has just one count. This chain links TRBV20-1 with TRBJ2-5; D is unclear. The CDR3 has 11 residues. V lost 8 bases to trimming and J lost 5 bases, with 12 bases between them. Per germline, CDR1 DFQATT and CDR2 SNEGSKA (reference sequence). CDR3 DNA: TGCAGTTCGCCTAGAGAGGAGACCCAGTACTTC. As protein: CSSPREETQYF.

V is TRBV9 and J is TRBJ2-5; 9 bases match TRBD2. The trim removed 1 base at V and 2 bases at J, leaving 6 bases unmatched. The CDR3 sequence is 16 residues long. Per germline, CDR1 SGDLS and CDR2 YYNGEE. CDR3 sequence reads: CASSVQAGGAQETQYF. CDR3 nucleotides: TGTGCCAGCAGCGTACAAGCGGGGGGAGCGCAAGAGACCCAGTACTTC.

The J gene is TRBJ1-6, the V gene TRBV2, with TRBD1 matching 10 bases. This CDR3 is built from 14 residues. From germline, CDR1 is SNHLY and CDR2 FYNNEI. The V gene end was trimmed by 6 bases and the J gene end by 7 bases; junction bases not matched to a gene: 3. The CDR3 spells CASSLTGGNSPLHF. CDR3 in DNA: TGTGCCAGCAGCTTGACAGGGGGCAATTCACCCCTCCACTTT.

The V call is TRBV7-3, the J call TRBJ2-1; D is possibly TRBD2 (7 bases). The CDR3 is 14 residues long. Germline-derived CDR1 and CDR2 are SGHTA and FQGTGA. Trimming cost V 5 bases and J 8 bases, with 16 bases left between them. CDR3 loop: CASSLGGPADEQFF. In nucleotides, the CDR3 is TGTGCCAGCAGCCTCGGGGGGCCGGCGGATGAGCAGTTCTTC.

This clonotype was recorded a few times. This chain connects TRBV3-1 to TRBJ1-1; the D is unclear. CDR1 and CDR2 (germline): LGHDT, YNNKEL (reference sequence). V lost 6 bases to trimming and J lost 3 bases, with 11 bases between them. This CDR3 has 13 residues. In nucleotides, the CDR3 is TGTGCCAGCAGGCCCCCCGGAGACACTGAAGCTTTCTTT. Protein product: CASRPPGDTEAFF.

V gene TRBV7-3 combines with J gene TRBJ2-1; TRBD2 aligns across 8 bases. Germline values: CDR1 SGHTA, CDR2 FQGTGA. This CDR3 is 15 amino acids long. The ends lost 11 bases at V and 3 bases at J; junction bases unmatched: 12. CDR3 coding DNA: TGTGCCTGGGCGATCGGACTAGCCCTCTACAATGAGCAGTTCTTC. Protein: CAWAIGLALYNEQFF.

This clonotype has a handful of counts. This chain links TRBV3-1 with TRBJ1-1; TRBD1 is a possible D gene (5 bases). There are 14 residues in the CDR3. The V end lost 4 bases, the J end lost 3 bases, and 12 bases lay between the germline ends. Germline V CDR1 and CDR2: LGHDT, YNNKEL (reference sequence). The CDR3 sequence is CASSLRDGYTEAFF. The CDR3 nucleotides read TGTGCCAGCAGCCTTCGGGACGGCTACACTGAAGCTTTCTTT.

Ten or more counts support this clonotype. The chain is built from TRBV27 and TRBJ1-2; D call uncertain. The CDR3 length is 12 residues. V was trimmed by 5 bases and J by 0 bases, leaving 4 bases between them. Germline loops: CDR1 MNHEY, CDR2 SMNVEV (reference sequence). This chain's CDR3 is CASSTANYGYTF. In nucleotides, the CDR3 is TGTGCCAGCAGTACCGCTAACTATGGCTACACCTTC.

On this clonotype: The junction does not match germline at one end; this may be a read error. The chain recombines TRBV9 with TRBJ1-1; D uncertain. Germline values: CDR1 SGDLS, CDR2 YYNGEE. The CDR3 is made up of 13 amino acids. CDR3 loop: CASSVSVNTEAFF. The CDR3 DNA follows: TGCGCCAGCAGCGTGAGTGTGAACACTGAAGCTTTCTTT.

V is TRBV7-2 and J is TRBJ1-1, with no clear D. Trimming stripped 3 bases from V and 4 bases from J, with 9 bases between. Germline assignment: CDR1 SGHTA and CDR2 FQGNSA. This CDR3 spans 13 amino acids. CDR3 sequence reads: CASSLEGSTEAFF. The CDR3 DNA reads TGTGCCAGCAGCTTGGAGGGTAGCACTGAAGCTTTCTTT.